This T cell receptor beta chain emerged from a study of Ad26.COV2.S vaccination and SARS-CoV-2 variants. Study-level background: Enrollment placed the donor in the COV1001 Ad26.COV2.S trial arm. Ad26.COV2.S was injected intramuscularly once or twice, 56 days apart.

The method was immunoSEQ multiplex PCR; TCRdb's version includes in-frame clones alone and lacks a portion of them. The sample has about 400,000 clones; around 91% are singletons. Trimming stripped 8 bases from V and 6 bases from J, with 13 bases between. Germline lookup yields CDR1 MDHEN and CDR2 SYDVKM. This CDR3 is 12 amino acids long. Treatment defined: 15 to 20 received Ad26.COV2.S at low or high dose, single or two shots; several received placebo; per-sample allocation not given. The study sampled participants on day 63 after the first vaccine or placebo injection. The sample consisted of peripheral blood, taken in a trial of Ad26.COV2.S vaccine versus placebo. The rearrangement links TRBV28 to TRBJ1-2; D remains ambiguous. The TCR comes from a person aged 18-65 years who received the Ad26.COV2.S COVID-19 vaccine or a placebo. The CDR3 region is CASGSTEHGYTF. The CDR3, as DNA: TGTGCCAGCGGCAGTACCGAGCATGGCTACACCTTC.